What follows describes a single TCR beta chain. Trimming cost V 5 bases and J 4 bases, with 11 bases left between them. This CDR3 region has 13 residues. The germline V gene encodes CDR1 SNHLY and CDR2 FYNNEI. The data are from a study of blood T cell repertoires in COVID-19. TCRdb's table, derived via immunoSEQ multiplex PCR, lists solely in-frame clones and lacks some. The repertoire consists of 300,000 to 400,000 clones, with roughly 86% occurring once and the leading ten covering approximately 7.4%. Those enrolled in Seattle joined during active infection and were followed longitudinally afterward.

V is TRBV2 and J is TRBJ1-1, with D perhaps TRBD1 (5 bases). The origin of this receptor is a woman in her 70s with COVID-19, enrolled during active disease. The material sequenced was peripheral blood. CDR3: CASSRGGFTEAFF. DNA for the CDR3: TGTGCCAGCAGTAGGGGTGGCTTCACTGAAGCTTTCTTT.